A selection of T cell receptor beta chains follows, all from one sample in a study of blood T cell repertoires in COVID-19. TCRdb's copy holds only in-frame clones and misses some; the assay was immunoSEQ multiplex PCR. The table lists roughly 71,000 clones, over 80% of them singletons. The sequenced material came from peripheral blood. Receptor source: a woman older than 75 with acute or convalescent COVID-19. Each CDR3 is given with its conserved first and last residue. The D gene is left open where the match is weak. Not all rows give a size; the values are once, few, many and, for expanded clones, a class.

len,j_gene,v_gene,d_gene,abundance,CDR3nt,CDR3aa
16,TRBJ2-2,TRBV30,.,.,TGTGCCTGGACTCGGAGTTGGGGGCTATACACCGGGGAGCTGTTTTTT,CAWTRSWGLYTGELFF
14,TRBJ2-3,TRBV29-1,TRBD2,.,TGCAGCGTTGAACTCGGGAGGGCCGGAGATACGCAGTATTTT,CSVELGRAGDTQYF
13,TRBJ1-2,TRBV2,.,.,TGTGCCAGCAGTGAAACGCGAAACTATGGCTACACCTTC,CASSETRNYGYTF
12,TRBJ2-3,TRBV9,.,.,TGTGCCAGCAGCGGTACTGCAGATACGCAGTATTTT,CASSGTADTQYF
14,TRBJ1-4,TRBV27,.,.,TGTGCCAGCAGTTTTCGGGGAACTAATGAAAAACTGTTTTTT,CASSFRGTNEKLFF
22,TRBJ2-5,TRBV4-1,TRBD2,.,TGCGCCAGCAGCCGGCTTAAAAAGGGAAAGAGCGGGAGGGTATTTTGGCGAGAGACCCAGTACTTC,CASSRLKKGKSGRVFWRETQYF
15,TRBJ2-7,TRBV18,TRBD2,.,TGTGCCAGCTCAGGGACTAGCGGGAGTACTTACGAGCAGTACTTC,CASSGTSGSTYEQYF
13,TRBJ2-7,TRBV27,.,.,TGTGCCACGGCGACTTCGATCAACTACGAGCAGTACTTC,CATATSINYEQYF
14,TRBJ2-1,TRBV11-3,TRBD2,.,TGTGCCAGCAGCCCCGGGGGGAGTTACAATGAGCAGTTCTTC,CASSPGGSYNEQFF
11,TRBJ2-1,TRBV12-3/TRBV12-4,.,.,TGTGCCACCCGGAGGGACAATGAGCAGTTCTTC,CATRRDNEQFF
16,TRBJ1-5,TRBV3-1/TRBV3-2,.,.,TGTGCCAGCAGCCAAGACTTGACAGGCGTAAATCAGCCCCAGCATTTT,CASSQDLTGVNQPQHF
18,TRBJ1-2,TRBV10-2,TRBD1,few,TGCGCCAGCAACCCTGGGGGGACAGGGGGAAAGACTAACTATGGCTACACCTTC,CASNPGGTGGKTNYGYTF
15,TRBJ1-4,TRBV15,.,.,TGTGCCACCAGCAGCGGAGGGGCAGCTAATGAAAAACTGTTTTTT,CATSSGGAANEKLFF
14,TRBJ1-3,TRBV30,.,.,TGTGCCTGGAGTCTAGGGGCCTCTGGAAACACCATATATTTT,CAWSLGASGNTIYF
15,TRBJ2-3,TRBV28,TRBD1,.,TGTGCCAGCAGTCCAGGGACAGGGCTGACAGATACGCAGTATTTT,CASSPGTGLTDTQYF
12,TRBJ1-2,TRBV19,.,.,TGTGCCAGTACTTTATCGGACTATGGCTACACCTTC,CASTLSDYGYTF